The rows below give T cell receptor beta chains drawn from one sample of a study of blood T cells in healthy people across ages. TCRdb re-called the 5' RACE reads with MiXCR, one entry per CDR3 protein. The data show 700,000 to 850,000 distinct CDR3 sequences, approximately 35% seen once. Sequencing was carried out using blood. The receptors come from a man younger than 35 in good health. CDR3s include the opening cysteine and the closing phenylalanine or tryptophan. Fields, in order: V gene, D gene, clone size, J gene, CDR3 protein, CDR3 DNA. The D gene is left open where the match is weak. Not every row has a clone size; where given, it reads once, few, many or a size class.

TRBV12-3/TRBV12-4	.	few	TRBJ1-4	CASSRQPQGKLFF	TGTGCCAGCAGTAGACAGCCCCAAGGGAAACTGTTTTTT
TRBV19	TRBD1	.	TRBJ1-1	CTSHRQGTEAFF	TGTACCAGTCACCGACAGGGCACTGAAGCTTTCTTT
TRBV20-1	.	.	TRBJ1-4	CSARGPVQGREKLFF	TGCAGTGCTAGGGGACCGGTACAGGGACGGGAAAAACTGTTTTTT
TRBV20-1	.	.	TRBJ2-7	CSAERHPEQYF	TGCAGTGCTGAGAGACACCCCGAGCAGTACTTC
TRBV9	.	few	TRBJ1-1	CASSVGLGGGTEAFF	TGTGCCAGCAGCGTAGGCTTGGGGGGCGGCACTGAAGCTTTCTTT
TRBV6-1	.	few	TRBJ1-2	CASETSEGGNYGYTF	TGTGCCAGTGAGACTTCAGAGGGGGGGAACTATGGCTACACCTTC
TRBV20-1	.	many	TRBJ1-2	CSARVGAGGYTF	TGCAGTGCTAGAGTTGGGGCAGGGGGCTACACCTTC
TRBV29-1	TRBD2	.	TRBJ2-3	CSVGRGSTDTQYF	TGCAGCGTTGGGCGGGGGAGCACAGATACGCAGTATTTT
TRBV6-6	.	.	TRBJ2-1	CASTRQFGYNEQFF	TGTGCCAGCACCAGACAGTTCGGCTACAATGAGCAGTTCTTC
TRBV4-2	.	many	TRBJ2-5	CASSQPSLLLFQETQYF	TGTGCCAGCAGCCAACCCTCTCTTCTCCTTTTCCAAGAGACCCAGTACTTC
TRBV6-2/TRBV6-3	TRBD1	many	TRBJ2-1	CASSTDRTKVGNEQFF	TGTGCCAGCAGCACGGACAGGACCAAAGTCGGCAATGAGCAGTTCTTC
TRBV18	.	.	TRBJ1-1	CASSPKQGDTEAFF	TGTGCCAGCTCACCTAAACAGGGAGACACTGAAGCTTTCTTT
TRBV2	.	many	TRBJ2-3	CASEGSDTQYF	TGTGCCAGCGAGGGGTCAGATACGCAGTATTTT
TRBV12-3/TRBV12-4	.	few	TRBJ1-1	CASSRQKTFPSNTEAFF	TGTGCCAGCAGCAGACAGAAGACATTCCCATCAAACACTGAAGCTTTCTTT
TRBV10-3	.	.	TRBJ2-4	CAISERQGLGLKNIQYF	TGTGCCATCAGTGAGAGACAAGGCCTTGGACTTAAAAACATTCAGTACTTC
TRBV5-1	.	many	TRBJ2-1	CASSPTSIYNEQFF	TGCGCCAGCAGCCCAACTAGTATCTACAATGAGCAGTTCTTC
TRBV4-2	TRBD2	.	TRBJ2-1	CASSVTSAGEQFF	TGTGCCAGCAGCGTGACTAGCGCGGGTGAGCAGTTCTTC
TRBV5-4	TRBD2	.	TRBJ2-1	CASSGGDSYNEQFF	TGTGCCAGCAGTGGGGGGGACTCCTACAATGAGCAGTTCTTC
TRBV29-1	.	many	TRBJ2-5	CSVEFRDPSNQETQYF	TGCAGCGTTGAATTCAGGGACCCTTCAAACCAAGAGACCCAGTACTTC
TRBV7-2	.	many	TRBJ2-3	CASSSRGDTQYF	TGTGCCAGCAGTTCTCGGGGGGATACGCAGTATTTT
TRBV11-3	TRBD1	few	TRBJ2-7	CASSRGTALSYEQYF	TGTGCCAGCAGCCGTGGGACAGCCTTATCCTACGAGCAGTACTTC
TRBV5-6	TRBD1	.	TRBJ2-2	CASSPGGQGATGELFF	TGTGCCAGCAGCCCTGGGGGACAGGGGGCCACCGGGGAGCTGTTTTTT
TRBV6-2/TRBV6-3	.	.	TRBJ2-5	CASSYSSRQGWKSQYF	TGTGCCAGCAGTTACTCGAGCAGGCAGGGGTGGAAGTCCCAGTACTTC
TRBV20-1	.	.	TRBJ1-1	CSALRDANTEAFF	TGCAGTGCTCTCCGGGACGCGAACACTGAAGCTTTCTTT
TRBV2	.	.	TRBJ2-2	CASSTRGTIWGSNTGELFF	TGTGCCAGCAGTACCCGCGGGACCATTTGGGGGTCAAACACCGGGGAGCTGTTTTTT
TRBV7-2	TRBD1	few	TRBJ2-5	CASSLGQGKRPQYF	TGTGCCAGCAGCTTAGGACAGGGCAAGAGACCCCAGTACTTC
TRBV5-1	TRBD1	.	TRBJ1-1	CASSSKQGGGNTEAFF	TGCGCCAGCAGCTCCAAACAGGGGGGGGGGAACACTGAAGCTTTCTTT
TRBV12-3/TRBV12-4	TRBD1	few	TRBJ1-2	CASSNYKGVTGQKDGYTF	TGTGCCAGCAGTAATTATAAGGGGGTGACGGGACAGAAGGATGGCTACACCTTC
TRBV4-3	.	.	TRBJ2-3	CASSQDLVLRVPGRDTQYF	TGCGCCAGCAGCCAAGATCTTGTGTTACGAGTCCCGGGGCGAGATACGCAGTATTTT
TRBV20-1	.	.	TRBJ1-2	CSARTRPGGLGYTF	TGCAGTGCTAGGACGAGGCCCGGAGGGTTAGGCTACACCTTC
TRBV5-1	.	.	TRBJ2-3	CASSLEARPSTDTQYF	TGCGCCAGCAGCTTGGAGGCGAGACCCAGCACAGATACGCAGTATTTT
TRBV25-1	.	many	TRBJ2-3	CASRSDTQYF	TGTGCCAGCAGATCAGATACGCAGTATTTT
TRBV7-9	.	few	TRBJ2-7	CASTLQGPNNEQYF	TGTGCCAGCACCCTACAGGGTCCCAACAATGAGCAGTACTTC
TRBV6-5	.	many	TRBJ2-3	CASSYSYRITDTQYF	TGTGCCAGCAGTTACTCGTACAGGATCACAGATACGCAGTATTTT
TRBV5-1	TRBD2	many	TRBJ2-1	CASGTKGNEQFF	TGCGCCAGCGGGACTAAAGGCAATGAGCAGTTCTTC
TRBV20-1	TRBD1	few	TRBJ1-5	CSARDGDRGRQPQHF	TGCAGTGCTAGAGATGGAGACAGGGGGAGACAGCCCCAGCATTTT
TRBV20-1	.	.	TRBJ1-4	CSASRQNNEKLFF	TGCAGTGCTAGCCGACAGAATAATGAAAAACTGTTTTTT
TRBV24-1	.	.	TRBJ2-3	CATSDPGTSSRDTQYF	TGTGCCACCAGTGACCCCGGGACCTCCAGCAGAGATACGCAGTATTTT